A selection of T cell receptor beta chains follows, all from one sample in a study of control samples from healthy donors and cancer patients. Using immunoSEQ multiplex PCR, the repertoire was profiled, and TCRdb retains in-frame clones only, with some absent. The specimen's table records roughly 200,000 clones. Material: blood. The origin of the receptors is a woman between 25 and 40 years old in good health. The CDR3 runs from the conserved cysteine through the conserved F or W. A D gene is named only where the DNA matches it firmly.

j_call v_call d_call cdr3_nt cdr3_aa
TRBJ1-2 TRBV12-3/TRBV12-4 TRBD1 TGTGCCAGCAGTGTACAGGGGGCAGATGGCTACACCTTC CASSVQGADGYTF
TRBJ1-5 TRBV24-1 TRBD1 TGTGCCACCAGTGACGCCCCATCCGGGACAGGGGTCGTCGATCAGCCCCAGCATTTT CATSDAPSGTGVVDQPQHF
TRBJ2-7 TRBV6-4 TRBD2 TGTGCCAGCAGTGACTGGGGGGGGACTCACAACTACGAGCAGTACTTC CASSDWGGTHNYEQYF
TRBJ2-7 TRBV2 TRBD1 TGTGCCAGCAGGGACAGGGTATCCGAGCAGTACTTC CASRDRVSEQYF
TRBJ1-3 TRBV28 . TGTGCCAGCAGTTCAAGCCTGGGGTATCTCTCTGGAAACACCATATATTTT CASSSSLGYLSGNTIYF
TRBJ1-3 TRBV28 . TGTGCCAGCAGACCAACAGGTTCTGGAAACACCATATATTTT CASRPTGSGNTIYF
TRBJ2-1 TRBV12-3/TRBV12-4 . TGTGCCAGCAGTTCAGATAGTGAGCAGTTCTTC CASSSDSEQFF
TRBJ1-2 TRBV10-3 . TGTGCCATCAGCCAGGGGACCTTCTATGGCTACACCTTC CAISQGTFYGYTF
TRBJ1-6 TRBV30 TRBD1 TGTGCCTGGAGGCGGGACAGCTATAATTCACCCCTCCACTTT CAWRRDSYNSPLHF
TRBJ2-7 TRBV6-5 TRBD1 TGTGCCAGCAGCGCATCCGGGACAGTGATCTACGAGCAGTACTTC CASSASGTVIYEQYF
TRBJ2-2 TRBV19 . TGTGCCAGTAGTATACAGGGGACAACCGGGGAGCTGTTTTTT CASSIQGTTGELFF
TRBJ2-5 TRBV5-1 . TGCGCCAGCAGCTTGGGGTCGGGGGCGCAAGAGACCCAGTACTTC CASSLGSGAQETQYF
TRBJ2-1 TRBV9 TRBD2 TGTGCCAGCAGCGCACTAGCGGGGGTTCACAATGAGCAGTTCTTC CASSALAGVHNEQFF
TRBJ2-6 TRBV6-5 . TGTGCCAGCCGCAGGGGGGCCTTCGGGGCCAACGTCCTGACTTTC CASRRGAFGANVLTF
TRBJ2-6 TRBV7-9 . TGTGCCAGCAGCTTAGCAGGGAATGGGGCCAACGTCCTGACTTTC CASSLAGNGANVLTF
TRBJ2-5 TRBV11-1 TRBD2 TGTGCCAGCAGCTACCTAGCGGGGGGGCCGGTAGAGACCCAGTACTTC CASSYLAGGPVETQYF
TRBJ2-5 TRBV10-3 . TGTGCCATCAGCGACCGGCAGGGGAGCGAGACCCAGTACTTC CAISDRQGSETQYF
TRBJ1-3 TRBV28 . TGTGCCAGCATCCGGACCTCATTCTCTGGAAACACCATATATTTT CASIRTSFSGNTIYF
TRBJ1-2 TRBV5-1 . TGCGCCAGCAGCTTGGCCCCTGTCGCGGCTAATGGCTACACCTTC CASSLAPVAANGYTF
TRBJ1-5 TRBV4-1 TRBD1 TGCGCCAGCAGCCACGGACAGGGCGAAGGCAATCAGCCCCAGCATTTT CASSHGQGEGNQPQHF
TRBJ2-5 TRBV28 . TGTGCCAGCAGCCTCCCTAAGACTGCACAAGAGACCCAGTACTTC CASSLPKTAQETQYF
TRBJ2-2 TRBV5-1 . TGCGCCAGCAGCTTGGGATCGTCGGGGACCGGGGAGCTGTTTTTT CASSLGSSGTGELFF
TRBJ1-3 TRBV7-8 TRBD1 TGTGCCAGCAGCCCTCGGACAGGGGACGGAAACACCATATATTTT CASSPRTGDGNTIYF
TRBJ1-4 TRBV14 . TGTGCCAGCAGCCAAGTATCTTGGGTTAATGAAAAACTGTTTTTT CASSQVSWVNEKLFF
TRBJ1-6 TRBV6-5 . TGTGCCAGCGATATTACAGGGTATAATTCACCCCTCCACTTT CASDITGYNSPLHF
TRBJ2-3 TRBV30 . TGTGCCTGGAGTACCGGGACGGGACGCACAGATACGCAGTATTTT CAWSTGTGRTDTQYF
TRBJ2-4 TRBV7-3 TRBD1 TGTGCCAGCAGCTTAGACGGGACAGGGGGCAGGAACATTCAGTACTTC CASSLDGTGGRNIQYF
TRBJ1-1 TRBV30 . TGTGCCTGGAGTGCCCTTTGGCGGGAGGTGGACACTGAAGCTTTCTTT CAWSALWREVDTEAFF
TRBJ1-2 TRBV5-1 . TGCGCCAGCAGCTTGGAAGCAGGGTTGGACTATGGCTACACCTTC CASSLEAGLDYGYTF
TRBJ2-3 TRBV5-1 . TGCGCCAGCAGCTTTTCCCCCACAGATACGCAGTATTTT CASSFSPTDTQYF
TRBJ2-4 TRBV7-9 TRBD1 TGTGCCAGCAGCAAAGGGGACAGATCAGCCAAAAACATTCAGTACTTC CASSKGDRSAKNIQYF
TRBJ2-1 TRBV28 . TGTGCCAGCAAACTCAGGGGCGCGAGGAGGGAGTTCTTC CASKLRGARREFF
TRBJ1-5 TRBV19 TRBD1 TGTGCCAGTAGTACAAATCAGGGGGCCGGCAATCAGCCCCAGCATTTT CASSTNQGAGNQPQHF
TRBJ1-2 TRBV11-2 . TGTGCCAGCAGCCGAACCGGGGGCTACACCTTC CASSRTGGYTF
TRBJ1-6 TRBV12-3/TRBV12-4 . TGTGCCAGCAGGCCCCCCGAGAATTCACCCCTCCACTTT CASRPPENSPLHF
TRBJ2-2 TRBV3-1/TRBV3-2 TRBD1 TGTGCCAGCAGCCGAGACAGGGGTCAATACGGGGAGCTGTTTTTT CASSRDRGQYGELFF
TRBJ1-1 TRBV7-8 . TGTGCCAGCAGCTTAGTAAGGGTAGGGAACACTGAAGCTTTCTTT CASSLVRVGNTEAFF
TRBJ1-5 TRBV28 . TGTGCCAGCAGTAGCGGACGGGGGATTTGGCCCCAGCATTTT CASSSGRGIWPQHF
TRBJ1-1 TRBV5-1 . TGCGCCAGCAGCCTCACAGGGCCCACTGAAGCTTTCTTT CASSLTGPTEAFF
TRBJ1-1 TRBV28 . TGTGCCAGCAGCAAATTGGGGGGGACTGAAGCTTTCTTT CASSKLGGTEAFF
TRBJ1-3 TRBV9 TRBD1 TGTGCCAGCAGCGGAGGCAGGGGGCTTTACGGAAACACCATATATTTT CASSGGRGLYGNTIYF
TRBJ1-3 TRBV5-8 TRBD1 TGTGCCAGCAGCTTTACAGGGGCTGGAAACACCATATATTTT CASSFTGAGNTIYF
TRBJ2-7 TRBV4-1 TRBD1 TGCGCCAGCAGCACGCATGCCATGGGACAGGCGTCCTACGAGCAGTACTTC CASSTHAMGQASYEQYF
TRBJ1-2 TRBV4-2 . TGTGCCAGCAGCCAAGGGCCGGCCACTAACTATGGCTACACCTTC CASSQGPATNYGYTF
TRBJ2-7 TRBV6-2/TRBV6-3 TRBD1 TGTGCCAGCAGTTCCCCCCCCGACAGGGGCCACGAGCAGTACTTC CASSSPPDRGHEQYF
TRBJ2-3 TRBV4-3 . TGCGCCAGCAGCCAATCGGGGCTAGAGGGAGATACGCAGTATTTT CASSQSGLEGDTQYF
TRBJ1-1 TRBV25-1 TRBD1 TGTGCCAGCAGTACACAGGGGATTCCGAACACTGAAGCTTTCTTT CASSTQGIPNTEAFF
TRBJ1-5 TRBV12-3/TRBV12-4 . TGTGCCAGCAGTTTAGGGGTCAATCAGCCCCAGCATTTT CASSLGVNQPQHF
TRBJ1-1 TRBV18 TRBD1 TGTGCCAGCCGACAGGGATGGAACACTGAAGCTTTCTTT CASRQGWNTEAFF
TRBJ1-2 TRBV9 . TGTGCCAGCAGCGTAGACAGGAACTATGGCTACACCTTC CASSVDRNYGYTF
TRBJ1-2 TRBV7-3 . TGTGCCAGCAGCTTATCAGGGCATGGCTACACCTTC CASSLSGHGYTF
TRBJ1-3 TRBV15 . TGTGCCACCAGCCGTGACAGGCAAAACACCATATATTTT CATSRDRQNTIYF
TRBJ2-3 TRBV29-1 TRBD2 TGCAGCGTAGCGGGGTACACAGATACGCAGTATTTT CSVAGYTDTQYF
TRBJ1-2 TRBV5-1 TRBD1 TGCGCCAGCAGCTTGGGTAGGGACAGGGTCTATGGCTACACCTTC CASSLGRDRVYGYTF
TRBJ2-3 TRBV9 . TGTGCCAGCAGCGTATCTCGTAGTCGGGACACGCAGTATTTT CASSVSRSRDTQYF
TRBJ1-1 TRBV19 TRBD1 TGTGCCAGTAGTATTAGACAGGGAGGTTCTGAAGCTTTCTTT CASSIRQGGSEAFF
TRBJ2-1 TRBV24-1 TRBD1 TGTGCCACCAGTGACCCGGGACAGGGGAGGATCAATGAGCAGTTCTTC CATSDPGQGRINEQFF
TRBJ2-5 TRBV4-1 . TGCGCCAGCAGCCAAAATAGCAACCCCGGGAAAGAGACCCAGTACTTC CASSQNSNPGKETQYF
TRBJ2-1 TRBV7-3 . TGTGCCAGCAGCTTATTAGGGACAAGCAATGAGCAGTTCTTC CASSLLGTSNEQFF